The 30 T cell receptor beta chains presented below share a single source sample, sequenced in a study of blood T cell repertoires in COVID-19. The table came from immunoSEQ multiplex PCR; TCRdb's copy has only in-frame clones and leaves some out. Altogether roughly 410,000 clones are present, roughly 90% being singletons, with the ten largest covering 1.2%. Sequenced sample: peripheral blood. Receptors were obtained from a man aged 35 to 55 with acute or convalescent COVID-19.

The chain links TRBV7-9 to TRBJ2-5, with a tentative D call TRBD1 (6 bases). CDR3 length: 14 amino acids. V lost 1 base and J 3 bases, leaving 9 bases between the germline ends. Per the germline V gene, CDR1 is SEHNR and CDR2 is FQNEAQ (reference sequence). The CDR3 nucleotides are TGTGCCAGCAGCTTAGGACAGGCCGAAGAGACCCAGTACTTC. This sequence encodes CASSLGQAEETQYF.

The genes are TRBV28 and TRBJ2-7; the match to TRBD1 covers 8 bases. Germline V lookup: CDR1 MDHEN, CDR2 SYDVKM. The V gene end was trimmed by 7 bases and the J gene end by 4 bases; junction bases not matched to a gene: 6. There are 13 residues in the CDR3. CDR3 DNA: TGTGCCAGCAAGCCGGGACAGGTATACGAGCAGTACTTC. This gives the protein CASKPGQVYEQYF. Filled out from reference TRBV28 and TRBJ2-7, the complete variable domain reads DVKVTQSSRYLVKRTGEKVFLECVQDMDHENMFWYRQDPGLGLRLIYFSYDVKMKEKGDIPEGYSVSREKKERFSLILESASTNQTSMYLCASKPGQVYEQYFGPGTRLTVT.

V gene TRBV27 combines with J gene TRBJ2-1; 8 bases align to TRBD2. V dropped 5 bases and J dropped 0; count of bases not matched to a gene: 6. The CDR3 has 16 amino acids. The germline CDR1 and CDR2 sequences are MNHEY and SMNVEV (reference sequence). The CDR3: CASSLSGVPSYNEQFF. The DNA of the CDR3 is TGTGCCAGCAGTCTTAGCGGGGTACCCTCCTACAATGAGCAGTTCTTC.

The chain recombines TRBV18 with TRBJ2-6; TRBD1 matches at 7 bases. This CDR3 comprises 19 residues. Unmatched junction bases numbered 12, after V lost 3 bases and J lost 1 base. CDR1 and CDR2 from the germline V gene are KGHSH and LQKENI. The CDR3 protein is CASSPKMTGFTSGANVLTF. In DNA form, the CDR3 reads TGTGCCAGCTCACCGAAAATGACAGGGTTCACTTCTGGGGCCAACGTCCTGACTTTC. The complete variable domain, with remaining parts taken from reference TRBV18 and TRBJ2-6, reads NAGVMQNPRHLVRRRGQEARLRCSPMKGHSHVYWYRQLPEEGLKFMVYLQKENIIDESGMPKERFSAEFPKEGPSILRIQQVVRGDSAAYFCASSPKMTGFTSGANVLTFGAGSRLTVL.

The chain carries TRBV29-1 and TRBJ2-2; perhaps TRBD2 as D (6 bases). Per the germline V gene, CDR1 is SQVTM and CDR2 is ANQGSEA. With 4 bases removed from V and 4 bases from J, the gap between germline ends came to 13 bases. The CDR3 totals 14 residues. The CDR3 sequence: CSVGIGGSTGELFF. CDR3 DNA sequence: TGCAGCGTTGGTATTGGGGGGAGCACCGGGGAGCTGTTTTTT.

In this sample, this clone turned up once. This rearrangement joins TRBV10-3 to TRBJ1-4; tentatively, D is TRBD1 (5 bases). Trimming stripped 3 bases from V and 8 bases from J, with 10 bases between. Looked up from germline, CDR1 is ENHRY and CDR2 is SYGVKD. This CDR3 has 13 amino acids. CDR3 nucleotide sequence: TGTGCCATCAGTGACAGGGTTGCCGAAAAACTGTTTTTT. Translated: CAISDRVAEKLFF.

This chain connects TRBV11-2 to TRBJ1-1; 7 positions agree with TRBD1. Germline V gives CDR1 SGHAT, CDR2 FQNNGV. CDR3 length: 16 amino acids. V was pared by 0 bases and J by 0 bases, with 4 bases of the junction left unmatched. The CDR3 spells CASSLDRTGLNTEAFF. As DNA, the CDR3 is TGTGCCAGCAGCTTAGACCGGACAGGTCTGAACACTGAAGCTTTCTTT.

The chain uses TRBV28 and TRBJ2-7, with TRBD2 matching 13 bases. V lost 6 bases and J lost 1; bases outside the gene matches: 3. Germline V CDR1 and CDR2: MDHEN, SYDVKM. The CDR3 loop spans 15 amino acids. The CDR3 coding sequence is TGTGCCAGCAGAATGACTAGCGGGAGGTCCTACGAGCAGTACTTC. It specifies CASRMTSGRSYEQYF.

The J gene is TRBJ2-1, the V gene TRBV18; the match to TRBD2 covers 7 bases. CDR3 length: 13 amino acids. CDR1 is KGHSH, CDR2 LQKENI, per germline. The trim removed 4 bases at V and 8 bases at J, leaving 5 bases unmatched. The CDR3 protein is CASSHRGGDEQFF. For the CDR3, the DNA is TGTGCCAGCTCACATAGGGGAGGGGATGAGCAGTTCTTC.

The J gene is TRBJ2-7, the V gene TRBV11-2; 7 nucleotides line up with TRBD1. V shed 3 bases, J shed 5 bases, and the junction held 7 bases outside the gene matches. Looked up from germline, CDR1 is SGHAT and CDR2 is FQNNGV. The CDR3 runs to 14 residues. This chain's CDR3 is CASSLRVGGHEQYF. CDR3 in DNA: TGTGCCAGCAGCTTGAGGGTAGGGGGCCACGAGCAGTACTTC.

The CDR3 spells CASSFRVRSYNEQFF. In nucleotides, the CDR3 is TGCGCCAGCAGCTTTCGGGTCCGCTCCTACAATGAGCAGTTCTTC. This rearrangement joins TRBV5-1 to TRBJ2-1; D call uncertain. V was shortened by 2 bases and J by 0 bases, with 9 bases between the two germline ends. The CDR3 runs 15 residues. Germline lookup yields CDR1 SGHRS and CDR2 YFSETQ. The entire variable domain, with the rest obtained from reference TRBV5-1 and TRBJ2-1, is as follows: KAGVTQTPRYLIKTRGQQVTLSCSPISGHRSVSWYQQTPGQGLQFLFEYFSETQRNKGNFPGRFSGRQFSNSRSEMNVSTLELGDSALYLCASSFRVRSYNEQFFGPGTRLTVL.

Remarks on this clone: The sample contains more than one DNA sequence encoding this CDR3. V gene TRBV9 combines with J gene TRBJ2-7, with a weak D call TRBD1 (6 bases). The CDR3 totals 13 residues. Trimming removed 0 bases from V and 7 bases from J, with 11 bases in between. Germline CDR1 reads SGDLS; CDR2 reads YYNGEE. The CDR3 nucleotides are TGTGCCAGCAGCGTAGGAAGAAGGGGGGAGCAGTACTTC. This sequence encodes CASSVGRRGEQYF.

This clone was detected only once. This CDR3 is also generated by other DNA sequences in the sample. The chain is built from TRBV28 and TRBJ1-2; 11 positions match TRBD1. The CDR3 runs to 15 residues. Germline loops: CDR1 MDHEN, CDR2 SYDVKM. V dropped 4 bases and J dropped 3; count of bases not matched to a gene: 4. The DNA of the CDR3 is TGTGCCAGCAGTTCCCCGGGACAGGGGGACTATGGCTACACCTTC. Amino acid sequence: CASSSPGQGDYGYTF.

This clone turned up a few times. The chain joins TRBV6-5 to TRBJ1-2, with D uncertain. V lost 8 bases to trimming and J lost 2 bases, with 12 bases between them. The CDR3 contains 13 residues. The germline gives CDR1 MNHEY, CDR2 SVGAGI. CDR3 loop: CASHPLGNYGYTF. The CDR3 region has the DNA TGTGCCAGCCACCCCCTAGGAAACTATGGCTACACCTTC.

This clone appeared a few times. The V gene is TRBV6-5, the J gene TRBJ1-1, with D maybe TRBD1 (6 bases). The V gene lost 7 bases and the J gene lost 4 bases, with 13 bases spanning the gap. The germline V gene has CDR1 MNHEY and CDR2 SVGAGI. CDR3 length: 13 residues. CDR3 region: CASTGRGGTEAFF. For the CDR3, the DNA is TGTGCCAGCACGGGCAGGGGCGGCACTGAAGCTTTCTTT.

The genes are TRBV6-1 and TRBJ1-1; D is undetermined. Germline CDR1 and CDR2: MNHNS and SASEGT. This CDR3 has 15 residues. V lost 1 base, J lost 3 bases, and 12 bases lay in between. The CDR3 loop is CASSEDPWRDTEAFF. CDR3 sequence (DNA): TGTGCCAGCAGTGAAGATCCCTGGAGAGACACTGAAGCTTTCTTT.

The chain couples TRBV5-8 to TRBJ1-5, with unresolved D. V gave up 3 bases and J gave up 5 bases, with 9 bases separating them. The CDR3 contains 13 residues. CDR1 is SGHTS, CDR2 YDEGEE, per germline. The CDR3 bases are TGTGCCAGCAGCTCCTCGGGATATCAGCCCCAGCATTTT. This gives the protein CASSSSGYQPQHF. The variable domain in full, completed from reference TRBV5-8 and TRBJ1-5, reads EAGVTQSPTHLIKTRGQQATLRCSPISGHTSVYWYQQALGLGLQFLLWYDEGEERNRGNFPPRFSGRQFPNYSSELNVNALELEDSALYLCASSSSGYQPQHFGDGTRLSIL.

In nucleotides, the CDR3 is TGTGCCAGCAGTTTATTAACAGGGGGCAGTGAGCAGTTCTTC. It specifies CASSLLTGGSEQFF. The chain links TRBV28 to TRBJ2-1; TRBD1 agrees at 9 bases. Trimming took 1 base from V and 9 from J; bases not matched to a gene: 4. The CDR3 length is 14 residues. The germline V gene encodes CDR1 MDHEN and CDR2 SYDVKM.

The V and J genes are TRBV28 and TRBJ2-1, with 7 bases fitting TRBD2. The CDR3 runs to 14 residues. V lost 7 bases to trimming and J lost 6 bases; unmatched junction nucleotides: 9. CDR1 MDHEN and CDR2 SYDVKM come from the germline V gene. The CDR3 DNA reads as TGTGCCAGCATGACTCGGACTAGAACCAATGAGCAGTTCTTC. Protein sequence: CASMTRTRTNEQFF.

V and J are TRBV5-1 and TRBJ2-1; TRBD1 matches 9 bases. J was trimmed by 9 bases and V by 1 base; bases with no gene match: 5. CDR3 size: 14 residues. The germline CDR1 and CDR2 sequences are SGHRS and YFSETQ. CDR3 protein: CASSLTGGLSEQFF. In DNA, the CDR3 is TGCGCCAGCAGCTTGACAGGGGGCCTAAGTGAGCAGTTCTTC.

The chain employs TRBV27 and TRBJ2-1; no definite D call. The ends were cut back, 3 bases at V and 10 bases at J, with 7 bases in the middle. The CDR3 runs 11 residues. Germline lookup yields CDR1 MNHEY and CDR2 SMNVEV (reference sequence). CDR3 sequence reads: CASSFSREQFF. CDR3 coding DNA: TGTGCCAGCAGTTTTTCACGGGAGCAGTTCTTC.

This sequence joins TRBV19 and TRBJ1-2; 7 bases are a match to TRBD1. The CDR3 is 13 amino acids. Germline CDR1 and CDR2: LNHDA and SQIVND (reference sequence). Trimming took 4 bases from V and 6 from J; bases not matched to a gene: 5. DNA of the CDR3: TGTGCCAGTAGTACCAGCAGGGGGAATGGCTACACCTTC. Amino acids: CASSTSRGNGYTF.

The rearrangement joins TRBV11-2 to TRBJ2-7; D uncertain. CDR3 length: 14 amino acids. Germline CDR1 and CDR2: SGHAT and FQNNGV. The V and J ends lost 5 bases and 3 bases respectively, with 14 bases between them. The CDR3 sequence: CASSPLDSYYEQYF. Written as DNA, the CDR3 is TGTGCCAGCAGCCCCCTAGACTCGTACTACGAGCAGTACTTC.

This clone showed up just a few times. Additional DNA sequences in this sample encode the identical CDR3. The V and J genes are TRBV6-4 and TRBJ2-3; 7 bases line up with TRBD2. Germline trimming cut 5 bases from V and 1 base from J; bases unmatched to any gene: 3. The CDR3 is made up of 14 amino acids. Germline V lookup: CDR1 MRHNA, CDR2 SNTAGT. This CDR3 is CASSPSGGTDTQYF. The CDR3 DNA follows: TGTGCCAGCAGTCCGAGCGGGGGCACAGATACGCAGTATTTT.

This chain joins TRBV7-3 and TRBJ2-1; TRBD2 might be the D (5 bases). The CDR3 covers 15 residues. Germline CDR1 is SGHTA and CDR2 is FQGTGA. Trimming took 0 bases from V and 2 from J, leaving 8 bases between them. CDR3 coding DNA: TGTGCCAGCAGCTTAACGGGGAGCGCCTACAATGAGCAGTTCTTC. Translating gives CASSLTGSAYNEQFF. The whole variable domain, remainder taken from reference TRBV7-3 and TRBJ2-1, is GAGVSQTPSNKVTEKGKYVELRCDPISGHTALYWYRQSLGQGPEFLIYFQGTGAADDSGLPNDRFFAVRPEGSVSTLKIQRTERGDSAVYLCASSLTGSAYNEQFFGPGTRLTVL.

This clone appeared a single time. The same CDR3 arises from other DNA sequences in this sample as well. This chain uses TRBV3-1 (or the pseudogene TRBV3-2) with TRBJ1-2, with no clear D. The CDR3 is 12 amino acids. V shed 0 bases and J shed 8 bases, with 7 bases lying between them. Germline loops: CDR1 LGHDT, CDR2 YNNKEL (reference sequence). In DNA, the CDR3 is TGTGCCAGCAGCCAAGACCCCGGGGGCTACACCTTC. The encoded protein is CASSQDPGGYTF.

The chain employs TRBV18 and TRBJ2-1; no reliable D call. CDR3 size: 14 residues. The V and J ends lost 1 base and 1 base respectively, with 5 bases between them. In germline, CDR1 is KGHSH, CDR2 LQKENI. The CDR3 nucleotides read TGTGCCAGCTCACCACTCGGGTCCTACAATGAGCAGTTCTTC. Protein product: CASSPLGSYNEQFF. The whole variable domain, filled in from reference TRBV18 and TRBJ2-1, reads NAGVMQNPRHLVRRRGQEARLRCSPMKGHSHVYWYRQLPEEGLKFMVYLQKENIIDESGMPKERFSAEFPKEGPSILRIQQVVRGDSAAYFCASSPLGSYNEQFFGPGTRLTVL.

This chain connects TRBV15 to TRBJ1-6; 9 nucleotides agree with TRBD1. The germline CDR1 and CDR2 sequences are LNHNV and YYDKDF (reference sequence). Losses at the gene ends were 9 bases for V and 5 bases for J; bases not matched to a gene: 8. The CDR3 consists of 15 residues. The CDR3 region has the DNA TGTGCCACAAGCCGGACAGGGGTTAATAATTCACCCCTCCACTTT. Translated, it gives CATSRTGVNNSPLHF.

The J gene is TRBJ2-3, the V gene TRBV7-3; 8 nucleotides align to TRBD1. Germline lookup yields CDR1 SGHTA and CDR2 FQGTGA. V trimming: 5 bases; J trimming: 0 bases; junction bases outside the gene matches: 13. The CDR3 loop spans 18 amino acids. The CDR3 spells CASSPRDRYIRSTDTQYF. The CDR3 DNA reads TGTGCCAGCAGCCCCCGGGACAGGTATATACGGAGCACAGATACGCAGTATTTT.

The V gene is TRBV7-9, the J gene TRBJ2-3, with 11 bases fitting TRBD2. Per germline, CDR1 SEHNR and CDR2 FQNEAQ (reference sequence). V dropped 4 bases and J dropped 3; count of bases not matched to a gene: 6. The CDR3 has 16 amino acids. CDR3 in DNA: TGTGCCAGCAGCTCGGGTCTAGCGGGAGGAACAGATACGCAGTATTTT. Translation: CASSSGLAGGTDTQYF.